This TCR beta chain is drawn from a study of cytotoxic CD8 clonotypes in ibrutinib-treated CLL. Across the study: Investigators collected response samples after a median about twelve months of treatment, range 6 to 36.

Approximately 2.2 micrograms of genomic DNA from cryopreserved PBMCs went into TCR beta libraries. Libraries were prepared by immunoSEQ multiplex PCR; TCRdb keeps only in-frame clonotypes and omits some of them. The table shows fewer than 70,000 clones, with less than 75% occurring only once. Trimming cost V 0 bases and J 2 bases, with 10 bases left between them. The germline V gene has CDR1 SGHNT and CDR2 YYREEE (reference sequence). The CDR3 covers 15 residues. The sample was PBMCs, taken after 12 months of ibrutinib treatment. The TCR was taken from a human donor with chronic lymphocytic leukemia. V is TRBV5-4 and J is TRBJ2-3, with no clear D. The CDR3 spells CASSLEVGATDTQYF. CDR3 nucleotide sequence: TGTGCCAGCAGCTTGGAGGTCGGAGCCACAGATACGCAGTATTTT.